Presented here are 9 T cell receptor beta chains from one specimen sequenced in a study of cytomegalovirus exposure and HLA in healthy donors (dated by TCRdb to 2015 to 2018). The protocol used for the library was the immunoSEQ multiplex PCR assay. For the multiplex PCR, a mixture combining 60 forward primers for TCR Vbeta segments and 13 reverse primers for TCR Jbeta segments was used. The source is immuneACCESS, and TCRdb retained only in-frame sequences with V and J called. Part of the clones is not carried over; for the studies checked, unresolved V genes explain less than half of this, and the remainder is unexplained. For this sample the table gives about 180,000 clones, of which around 75% were detected only once. Approximately 2.9% of the sample lies in the top ten. Sequencing was performed on PBMCs. The receptors here all came from a male donor in good health and CMV-seronegative.

This clone was recorded only once. V and J are TRBV7-9 and TRBJ1-1; 8 bases line up with TRBD1. The germline V gene encodes CDR1 SEHNR and CDR2 FQNEAQ (reference sequence). CDR3 length: 15 residues. The junction had 7 bases not matched to a gene; V was cut back by 4 bases and J by 3 bases. DNA for the CDR3: TGTGCCAGCAGCTCCCAGGGGGCTCGGGACACTGAAGCTTTCTTT. Amino acids: CASSSQGARDTEAFF.

V gene TRBV6-5 combines with J gene TRBJ1-5, with 10 bases identical to TRBD1. Losses at the gene ends were 8 bases for V and 4 bases for J; bases not matched to a gene: 2. The CDR3 is 13 residues long. Germline values: CDR1 MNHEY, CDR2 SVGAGI. Written as DNA, the CDR3 is TGTGCCAGCTGGACAGGGGGTAATCAGCCCCAGCATTTT. Its protein product is CASWTGGNQPQHF.

This clone has just a few counts. The chain couples TRBV15 to TRBJ2-1, with 10 nucleotides matching TRBD2. CDR1 LNHNV and CDR2 YYDKDF come from the germline V gene (reference sequence). With 8 bases clipped from V and 6 bases from J, the junction kept 1 base outside the gene matches. The CDR3 runs to 12 residues. In DNA form, the CDR3 reads TGTGCCACCTCTAGCGGGAGCAATGAGCAGTTCTTC. Protein sequence: CATSSGSNEQFF.

The chain is built from TRBV6-5 and TRBJ2-3; 10 bases fit TRBD2. The CDR3 runs to 13 residues. Trimming removed 5 bases from V and 6 bases from J; junction bases left unmatched: 2. Germline V CDR1 and CDR2: MNHEY, SVGAGI. CDR3 nucleotide sequence: TGTGCCAGCAGTGAAGCGGGGGGGGATACGCAGTATTTT. Translating gives CASSEAGGDTQYF.

The chain joins TRBV10-3 to TRBJ2-1; D gene uncertain. This CDR3 contains 15 residues. The germline V gene encodes CDR1 ENHRY and CDR2 SYGVKD. V shed 2 bases and J shed 0 bases, with 8 bases lying between them. Here the CDR3 DNA reads TGTGCCATCAGTGAGGCGGAAAGCTCCTACAATGAGCAGTTCTTC. Its translation: CAISEAESSYNEQFF.

The J gene is TRBJ1-4, the V gene TRBV21-1; TRBD1, the table's D call, was not compared with the DNA. TRBV21-1 is classified as a pseudogene. CDR3 length: 14 residues. Here the CDR3 DNA reads TGTGCCAGCAGCATACAGGAAACTAATGAAAAACTGTTTTTT. As protein: CASSIQETNEKLFF.

The chain uses TRBV2 and TRBJ2-7; 11 nucleotides agree with TRBD1. Germline V lookup: CDR1 SNHLY, CDR2 FYNNEI. The length of the CDR3 is 15 residues. Germline trimming cut 6 bases from V and 7 bases from J; bases unmatched to any gene: 11. The CDR3 DNA reads TGTGCCAGCAGCGTCGTTGGACAGGGGGCTGAGGAGCAGTACTTC. Translating gives CASSVVGQGAEEQYF.

The chain is built from TRBV18 and TRBJ1-5, with a weak D call TRBD1 (5 bases). Germline V gives CDR1 KGHSH, CDR2 LQKENI. With 4 bases removed from V and 0 bases from J, the gap between germline ends came to 16 bases. This CDR3 contains 17 residues. This CDR3 reads CASSRFERQISNQPQHF. The CDR3 DNA follows: TGTGCCAGCTCACGCTTTGAAAGACAGATTAGCAATCAGCCCCAGCATTTT.

To note about this clone: At one end, the junction sequence differs from germline, possibly due to a read error. The chain uses TRBV30 and TRBJ2-3, with 8 bases aligning to TRBD2. CDR1 is GTSNPN, CDR2 SVGIG, per germline (reference sequence). The CDR3 spans 15 residues. The CDR3 region is CAWLRGAGALDAQYF. CDR3 DNA sequence: TGTGCCTGGTTACGGGGAGCGGGGGCCCTAGATGCGCAGTATTTT.